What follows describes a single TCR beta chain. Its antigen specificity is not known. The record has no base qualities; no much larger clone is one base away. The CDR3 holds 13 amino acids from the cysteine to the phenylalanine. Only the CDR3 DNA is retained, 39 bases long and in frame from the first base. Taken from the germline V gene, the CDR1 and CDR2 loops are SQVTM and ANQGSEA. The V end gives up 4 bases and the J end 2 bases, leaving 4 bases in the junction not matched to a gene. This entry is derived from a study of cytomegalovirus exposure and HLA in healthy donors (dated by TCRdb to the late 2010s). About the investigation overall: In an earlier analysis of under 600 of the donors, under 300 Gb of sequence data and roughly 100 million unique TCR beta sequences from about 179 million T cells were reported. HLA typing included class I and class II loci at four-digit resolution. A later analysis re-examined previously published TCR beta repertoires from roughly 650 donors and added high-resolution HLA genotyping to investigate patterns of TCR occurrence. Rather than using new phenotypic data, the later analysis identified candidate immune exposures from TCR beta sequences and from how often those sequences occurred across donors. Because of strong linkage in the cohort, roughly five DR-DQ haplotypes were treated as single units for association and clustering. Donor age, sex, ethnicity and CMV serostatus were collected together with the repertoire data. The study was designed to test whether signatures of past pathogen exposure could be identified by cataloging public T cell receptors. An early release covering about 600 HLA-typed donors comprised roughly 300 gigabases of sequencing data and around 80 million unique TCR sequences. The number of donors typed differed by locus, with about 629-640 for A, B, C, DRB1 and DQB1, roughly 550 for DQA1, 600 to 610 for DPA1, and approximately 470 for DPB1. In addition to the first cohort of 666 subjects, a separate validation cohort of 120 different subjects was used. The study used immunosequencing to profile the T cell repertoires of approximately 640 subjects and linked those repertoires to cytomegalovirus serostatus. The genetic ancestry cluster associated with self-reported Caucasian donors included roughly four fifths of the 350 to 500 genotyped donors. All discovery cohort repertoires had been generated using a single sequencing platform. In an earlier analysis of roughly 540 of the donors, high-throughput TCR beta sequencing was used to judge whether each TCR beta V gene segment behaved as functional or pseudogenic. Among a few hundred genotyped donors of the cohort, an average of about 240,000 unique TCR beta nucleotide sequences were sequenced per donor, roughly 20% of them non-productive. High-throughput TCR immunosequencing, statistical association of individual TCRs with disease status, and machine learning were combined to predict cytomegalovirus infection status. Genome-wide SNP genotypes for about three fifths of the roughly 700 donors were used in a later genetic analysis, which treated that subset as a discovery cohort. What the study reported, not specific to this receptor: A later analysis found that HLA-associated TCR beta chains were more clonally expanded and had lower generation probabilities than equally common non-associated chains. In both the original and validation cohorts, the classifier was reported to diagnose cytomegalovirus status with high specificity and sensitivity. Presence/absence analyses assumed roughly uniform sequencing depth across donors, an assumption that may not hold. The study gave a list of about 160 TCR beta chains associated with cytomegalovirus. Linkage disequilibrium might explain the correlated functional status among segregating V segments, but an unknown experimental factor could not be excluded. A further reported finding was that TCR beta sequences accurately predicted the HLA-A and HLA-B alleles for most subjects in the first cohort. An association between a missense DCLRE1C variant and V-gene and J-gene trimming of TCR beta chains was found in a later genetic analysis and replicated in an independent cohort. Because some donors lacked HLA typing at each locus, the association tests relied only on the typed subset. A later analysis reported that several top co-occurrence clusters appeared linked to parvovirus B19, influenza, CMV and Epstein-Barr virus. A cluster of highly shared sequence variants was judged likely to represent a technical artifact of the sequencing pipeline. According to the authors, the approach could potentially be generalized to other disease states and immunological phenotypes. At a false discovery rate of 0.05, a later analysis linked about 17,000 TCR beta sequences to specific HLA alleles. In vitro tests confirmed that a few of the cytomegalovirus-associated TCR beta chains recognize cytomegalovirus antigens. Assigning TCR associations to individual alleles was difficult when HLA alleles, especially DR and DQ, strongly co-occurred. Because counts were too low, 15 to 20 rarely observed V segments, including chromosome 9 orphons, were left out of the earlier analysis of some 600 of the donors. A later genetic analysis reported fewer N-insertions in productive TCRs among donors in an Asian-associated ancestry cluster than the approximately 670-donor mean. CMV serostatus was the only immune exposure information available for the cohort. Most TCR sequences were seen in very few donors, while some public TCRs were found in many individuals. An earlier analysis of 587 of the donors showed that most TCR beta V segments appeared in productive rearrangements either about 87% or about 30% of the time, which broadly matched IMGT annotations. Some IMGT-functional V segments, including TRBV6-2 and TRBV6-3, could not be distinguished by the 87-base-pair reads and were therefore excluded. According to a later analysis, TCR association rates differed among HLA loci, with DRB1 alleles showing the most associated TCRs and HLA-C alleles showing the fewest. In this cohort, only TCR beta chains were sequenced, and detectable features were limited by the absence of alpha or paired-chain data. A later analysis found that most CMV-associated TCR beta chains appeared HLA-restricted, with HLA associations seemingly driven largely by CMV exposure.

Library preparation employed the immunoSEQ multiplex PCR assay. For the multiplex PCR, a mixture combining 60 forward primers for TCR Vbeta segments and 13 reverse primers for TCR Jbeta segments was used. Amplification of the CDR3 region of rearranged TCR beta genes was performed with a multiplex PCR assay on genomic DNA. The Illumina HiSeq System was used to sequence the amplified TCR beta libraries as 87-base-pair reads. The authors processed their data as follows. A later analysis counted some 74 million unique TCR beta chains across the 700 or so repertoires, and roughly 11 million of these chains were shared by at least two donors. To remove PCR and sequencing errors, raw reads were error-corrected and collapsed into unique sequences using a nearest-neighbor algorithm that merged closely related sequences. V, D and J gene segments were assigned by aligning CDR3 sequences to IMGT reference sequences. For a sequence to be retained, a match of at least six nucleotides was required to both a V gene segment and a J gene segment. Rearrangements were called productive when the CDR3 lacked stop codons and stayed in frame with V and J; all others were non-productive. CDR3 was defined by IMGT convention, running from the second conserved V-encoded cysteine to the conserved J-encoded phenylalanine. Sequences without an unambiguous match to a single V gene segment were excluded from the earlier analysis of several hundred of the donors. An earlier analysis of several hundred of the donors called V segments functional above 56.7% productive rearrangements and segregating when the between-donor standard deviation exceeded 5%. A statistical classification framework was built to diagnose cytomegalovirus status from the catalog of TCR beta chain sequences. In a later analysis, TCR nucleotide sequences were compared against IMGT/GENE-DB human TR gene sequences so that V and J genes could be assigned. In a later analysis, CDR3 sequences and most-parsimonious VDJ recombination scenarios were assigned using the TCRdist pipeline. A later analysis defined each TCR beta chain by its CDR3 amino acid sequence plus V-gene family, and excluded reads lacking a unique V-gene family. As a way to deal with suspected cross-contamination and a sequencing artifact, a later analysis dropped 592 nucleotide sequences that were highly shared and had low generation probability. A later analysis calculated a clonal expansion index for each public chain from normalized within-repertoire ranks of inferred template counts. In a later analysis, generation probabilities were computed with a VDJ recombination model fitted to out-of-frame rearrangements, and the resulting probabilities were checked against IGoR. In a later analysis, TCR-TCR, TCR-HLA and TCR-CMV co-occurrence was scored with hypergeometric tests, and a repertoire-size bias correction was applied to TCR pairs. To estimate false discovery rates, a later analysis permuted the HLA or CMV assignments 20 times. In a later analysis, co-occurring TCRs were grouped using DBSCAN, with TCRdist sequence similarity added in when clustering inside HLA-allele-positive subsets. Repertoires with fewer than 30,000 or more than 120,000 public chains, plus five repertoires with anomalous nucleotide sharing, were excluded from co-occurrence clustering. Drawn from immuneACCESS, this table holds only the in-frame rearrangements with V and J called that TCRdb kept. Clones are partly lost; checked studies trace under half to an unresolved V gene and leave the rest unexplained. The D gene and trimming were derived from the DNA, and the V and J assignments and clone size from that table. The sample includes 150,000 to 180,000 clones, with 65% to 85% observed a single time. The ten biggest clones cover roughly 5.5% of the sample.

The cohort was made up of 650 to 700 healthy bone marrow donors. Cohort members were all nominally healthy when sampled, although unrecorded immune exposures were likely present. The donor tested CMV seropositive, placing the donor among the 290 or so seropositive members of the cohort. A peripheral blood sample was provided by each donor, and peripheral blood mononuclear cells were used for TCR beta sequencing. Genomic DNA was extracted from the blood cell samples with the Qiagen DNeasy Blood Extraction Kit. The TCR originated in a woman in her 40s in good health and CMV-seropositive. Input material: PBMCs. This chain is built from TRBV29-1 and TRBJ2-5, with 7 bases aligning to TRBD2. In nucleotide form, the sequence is TGCAGCGTTGGGGTGGGGGGGCAAGAGACCCAGTACTTC. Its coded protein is CSVGVGGQETQYF.